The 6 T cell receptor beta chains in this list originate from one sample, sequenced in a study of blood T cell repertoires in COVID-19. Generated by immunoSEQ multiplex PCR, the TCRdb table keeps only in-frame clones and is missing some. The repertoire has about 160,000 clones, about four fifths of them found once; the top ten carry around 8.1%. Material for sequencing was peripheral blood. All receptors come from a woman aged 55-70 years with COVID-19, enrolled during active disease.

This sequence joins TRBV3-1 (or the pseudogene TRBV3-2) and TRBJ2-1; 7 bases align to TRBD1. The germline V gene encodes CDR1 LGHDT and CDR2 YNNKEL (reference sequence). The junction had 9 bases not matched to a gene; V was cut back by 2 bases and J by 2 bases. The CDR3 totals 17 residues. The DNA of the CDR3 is TGTGCCAGCAGCCAAAAAAGGGACAGTAGGGCCTACAATGAGCAGTTCTTC. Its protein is CASSQKRDSRAYNEQFF.

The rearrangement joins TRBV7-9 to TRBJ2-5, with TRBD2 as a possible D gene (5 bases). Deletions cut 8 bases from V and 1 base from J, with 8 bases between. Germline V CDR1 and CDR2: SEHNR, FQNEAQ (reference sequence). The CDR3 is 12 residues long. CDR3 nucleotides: TGTGCCAGCGGCCGGGGCCAAGAGACCCAGTACTTC. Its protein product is CASGRGQETQYF.

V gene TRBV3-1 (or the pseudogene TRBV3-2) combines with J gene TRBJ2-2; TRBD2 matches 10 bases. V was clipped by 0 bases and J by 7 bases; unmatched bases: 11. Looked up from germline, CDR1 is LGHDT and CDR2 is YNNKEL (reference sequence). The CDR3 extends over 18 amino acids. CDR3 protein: CASSQDSSGGPRSGELFF. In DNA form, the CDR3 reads TGTGCCAGCAGCCAAGATTCTAGCGGGGGCCCCAGAAGCGGGGAGCTGTTTTTT.

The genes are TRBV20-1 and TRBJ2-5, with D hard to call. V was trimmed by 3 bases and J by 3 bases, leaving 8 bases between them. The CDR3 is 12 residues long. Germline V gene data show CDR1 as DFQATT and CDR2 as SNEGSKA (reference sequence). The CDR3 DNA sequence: TGCAGTGCTAGTACAGATAAAGAGACCCAGTACTTC. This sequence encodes CSASTDKETQYF.

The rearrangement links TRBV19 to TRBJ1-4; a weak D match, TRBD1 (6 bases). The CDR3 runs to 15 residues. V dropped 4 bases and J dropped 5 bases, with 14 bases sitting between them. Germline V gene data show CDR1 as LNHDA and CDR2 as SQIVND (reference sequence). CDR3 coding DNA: TGTGCCAGTAGTAGAATGACAGGCGAAAATGAAAAACTGTTTTTT. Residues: CASSRMTGENEKLFF.

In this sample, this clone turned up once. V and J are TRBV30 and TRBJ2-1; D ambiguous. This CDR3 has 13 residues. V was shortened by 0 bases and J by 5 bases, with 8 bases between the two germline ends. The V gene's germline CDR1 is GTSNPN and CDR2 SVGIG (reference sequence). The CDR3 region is CAWSVLRNNEQFF. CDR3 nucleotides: TGTGCCTGGAGTGTACTCCGCAACAATGAGCAGTTCTTC.